Presented here are 21 T cell receptor beta chains from one specimen sequenced in a study of low-dose radiotherapy and immunotherapy resistance in tumors (dated by TCRdb to between 2022 and 2023). The time point label on this specimen signifies: before trial treatment. The run used an Illumina MiniSeq. To make first-strand cDNA, Superscript III was used along with a set of TRAV- and TRBV-specific primers so that both the TCRalpha and TCRbeta chains were covered. TCRs were amplified for about 20 PCR cycles with Phusion, using a constant-region primer paired with the adapter attached to the V primers. TCRdb passed the public sequencing reads through fastp at Q25 and MiXCR, retaining productive beta sequences. All rows with the same CDR3 protein become a single entry with the most common DNA and genes. Counted in this sample were 75,000 to 95,000 distinct CDR3 sequences; 9.4% of them appeared once. Around 0.97% of the sample rests with the top ten.

Here the sequenced sample was PBMCs, taken before treatment. The source of these receptors is a male donor with prostate cancer.

In this sample, this clonotype turned up many times. This chain links TRBV15 with TRBJ1-2; D is possibly TRBD1 (5 bases). Trimming removed 0 bases at V and 5 bases at J, with 19 bases between. Per the germline V gene, CDR1 is LNHNV and CDR2 is YYDKDF (reference sequence). This CDR3 contains 17 residues. CDR3 DNA: TGTGCCACCAGCAGAGATCTATTGGAACCGGGACTTTATGGCTACACCTTC. Protein sequence: CATSRDLLEPGLYGYTF.

This clonotype was found many times. The V call is TRBV14, the J call TRBJ2-7; D is unresolved. The V gene's germline CDR1 is SGHDN and CDR2 FVKESK. The CDR3 length is 14 residues. V lost 0 bases and J 0 bases, leaving 6 bases between the germline ends. CDR3 nucleotides: TGTGCCAGCAGCCAAGACGCCGACTCCTACGAGCAGTACTTC. This sequence encodes CASSQDADSYEQYF.

This clonotype appeared many times. The chain is built from TRBV21-1 and TRBJ1-4. TRBV21-1 is termed a pseudogene. This CDR3 is built from 16 residues. The CDR3, as DNA: TGTGCCAGCAGCAATTTCCAGGGCCCAAATAATGAAAAACTGTTTTTT. Its translation is CASSNFQGPNNEKLFF.

This clonotype was seen repeatedly, ten times or more. The chain links TRBV7-2 to TRBJ2-3; unclear D gene. Trimming cost V 5 bases and J 5 bases, with 11 bases left between them. This CDR3 has 13 residues. Germline V gives CDR1 SGHTA, CDR2 FQGNSA. The CDR3 bases are TGTGCCAGCAGCATCACTCAAAGAGATACGCAGTATTTT. It yields the protein CASSITQRDTQYF.

Many counts were recorded for this clonotype. V usage is TRBV18 and J usage is TRBJ2-2; 11 positions agree with TRBD2. Germline V gene sequence: CDR1 KGHSH, CDR2 LQKENI. The CDR3 runs 17 residues. V lost 9 bases and J lost 3; bases outside the gene matches: 12. The CDR3 nucleotides read TGTGCCAGTTCCGAATCGACTAGCGGGATTGACACCGGGGAGCTGTTTTTT. Its protein product is CASSESTSGIDTGELFF.

This clonotype was recorded many times. The chain couples TRBV29-1 to TRBJ2-5; 10 bases match TRBD1. V gave up 6 bases and J gave up 4 bases; unmatched junction bases: 8. The CDR3 loop spans 14 amino acids. Germline values: CDR1 SQVTM, CDR2 ANQGSEA. CDR3 amino acids: CSVEPGQGIETQYF. The CDR3 DNA sequence: TGCAGCGTCGAACCGGGACAGGGGATAGAGACCCAGTACTTC.

This clonotype was recorded at least ten times. The rearrangement joins TRBV5-8 to TRBJ2-1, with D possibly matching TRBD2 (6 bases). Germline CDR1 SGHTS, CDR2 YDEGEE. The CDR3 length is 15 residues. V was cut by 2 bases and J by 0 bases, with 9 bases left in between. The CDR3: CASSFGRNSYNEQFF. The CDR3 DNA is TGTGCCAGCAGCTTTGGGAGGAACTCCTACAATGAGCAGTTCTTC.

This clonotype showed up many times. The rearrangement joins TRBV5-1 to TRBJ2-2, with 14 nucleotides matching TRBD2. This CDR3 is 18 amino acids long. V lost 3 bases and J lost 7; bases outside the gene matches: 11. Germline CDR1 and CDR2: SGHRS and YFSETQ. In DNA form, the CDR3 reads TGCGCCAGCAGCTCCCGACTAGCGGGAGGGCCAGTTAACGGGGAGCTGTTTTTT. Protein: CASSSRLAGGPVNGELFF. The entire variable domain, with the rest obtained from reference TRBV5-1 and TRBJ2-2, is as follows: KAGVTQTPRYLIKTRGQQVTLSCSPISGHRSVSWYQQTPGQGLQFLFEYFSETQRNKGNFPGRFSGRQFSNSRSEMNVSTLELGDSALYLCASSSRLAGGPVNGELFFGEGSRLTVL.

This clonotype was picked up a small number of times. This chain links TRBV20-1 with TRBJ2-2, with TRBD1 matching 7 bases. The V gene end was trimmed by 1 base and the J gene end by 4 bases; junction bases not matched to a gene: 0. CDR1 is DFQATT and CDR2 is SNEGSKA in the germline V gene (reference sequence). The CDR3 is 13 residues long. The CDR3 nucleotides are TGCAGTGCTAGAGGACAGGGCACCGGGGAGCTGTTTTTT. This translates into CSARGQGTGELFF.

This clonotype was counted at least ten times. The chain combines TRBV5-1 with TRBJ1-4, with 7 bases that match TRBD1. The CDR3 is 15 amino acids. Trimming removed 0 bases from V and 4 bases from J; junction bases left unmatched: 3. The V gene's germline CDR1 is SGHRS and CDR2 YFSETQ. DNA for the CDR3: TGCGCCAGCAGCTTGGCGGGACAGAATAATGAAAAACTGTTTTTT. It translates to CASSLAGQNNEKLFF.

This clonotype was detected ten times or more. The V and J genes are TRBV5-1 and TRBJ2-1; TRBD2 agrees at 7 bases. Germline V lookup: CDR1 SGHRS, CDR2 YFSETQ. V was pared by 3 bases and J by 7 bases, with 7 bases of the junction left unmatched. This CDR3 region has 14 residues. The chain's CDR3 is CASSWTKRENEQFF. Written as DNA, the CDR3 is TGCGCCAGCAGCTGGACTAAGCGGGAAAATGAGCAGTTCTTC.

This clonotype was counted many times. This chain connects TRBV28 to TRBJ2-6; TRBD2 might be the D (7 bases). Germline CDR1 MDHEN, CDR2 SYDVKM. CDR3 length: 18 residues. V shed 7 bases and J shed 0 bases, with 19 bases lying between them. The CDR3 DNA reads as TGTGCCAGCAATCCTCAAGGGGGACTACACTCTGGGGCCAACGTCCTGACTTTC. This encodes CASNPQGGLHSGANVLTF.

This clonotype was counted at least ten times. The V gene is TRBV7-3, the J gene TRBJ2-3; perhaps TRBD2 as D (6 bases). V shed 6 bases and J shed 0 bases, with 10 bases lying between them. The germline V gene encodes CDR1 SGHTA and CDR2 FQGTGA. CDR3 length: 14 amino acids. CDR3 coding DNA: TGTGCCAGCAGGGCGGGACGTAGCACAGATACGCAGTATTTT. Protein: CASRAGRSTDTQYF.

This clonotype has only a few counts. The chain has TRBV3-1 and TRBJ1-2; D ambiguous. Trimming pared 0 bases from V and 8 bases from J, leaving 13 bases between. Germline V lookup: CDR1 LGHDT, CDR2 YNNKEL (reference sequence). This CDR3 spans 14 amino acids. CDR3 region: CASSQDSGRRGYTF. In DNA form, the CDR3 reads TGTGCCAGCAGCCAAGATAGCGGTCGGCGGGGCTACACCTTC.

This clonotype was picked up many times. The rearrangement uses TRBV10-2 and TRBJ2-7; D not certain. CDR1 is WSHSY, CDR2 SAAADI, per germline. The CDR3 contains 12 residues. Trimming removed 6 bases from V and 3 bases from J, with 9 bases in between. Here the CDR3 reads CASSLFNYEQYF. CDR3 in DNA: TGCGCCAGCAGCCTCTTTAACTACGAGCAGTACTTC.

This clonotype has a count of ten or more. The V and J genes are TRBV2 and TRBJ1-3, with D possibly TRBD1 on 6 matching bases. CDR1 is SNHLY and CDR2 is FYNNEI in the germline V gene. This CDR3 comprises 12 residues. V lost 8 bases and J 4 bases, leaving 9 bases between the germline ends. CDR3 amino acids: CASYRDGNTIYF. As DNA, the CDR3 is TGTGCCAGCTACAGGGACGGAAACACCATATATTTT. The full variable domain, rest sourced from reference TRBV2 and TRBJ1-3, is EPEVTQTPSHQVTQMGQEVILRCVPISNHLYFYWYRQILGQKVEFLVSFYNNEISEKSEIFDDQFSVERPDGSNFTLKIRSTKLEDSAMYFCASYRDGNTIYFGEGSWLTVV.

Comment on this clonotype: This likely came from a read error, as a far larger clone is one base away. In DNA, the CDR3 is TGTGCCAGCAGCTTAGGGCCTCCGGGACAGGGGTCCTACAATGAGCAGTACTTC. Its translation is CASSLGPPGQGSYNEQYF. The chain carries TRBV11-1 and TRBJ2-7, with TRBD1 matching over 10 bases. The CDR3 consists of 18 residues. In germline, CDR1 is SGHAT, CDR2 FQDESV (reference sequence). Trimming at V came to 1 base and at J to 7 bases, leaving 16 bases not matched to a gene.

The sample holds many counts of this clonotype. The chain has TRBV6-2 or TRBV6-3 and TRBJ2-1; 9 bases match TRBD1. There are 15 residues in the CDR3. Trimming removed 7 bases from V and 5 bases from J; junction bases left unmatched: 9. CDR1 is MNHEY and CDR2 is SVGEGT in the germline V gene. For the CDR3, the DNA is TGTGCCAGCACCCTAGGACAGGGGTTGAACAATGAGCAGTTCTTC. Translating gives CASTLGQGLNNEQFF.

This clonotype has a count of ten or more. CDR3 sequence: CATGGAGDYEQYF. The CDR3 nucleotides are TGTGCCACCGGGGGGGCGGGAGACTACGAGCAGTACTTC. The V call is TRBV24-1, the J call TRBJ2-7; tentative D call: TRBD2 (7 bases). V lost 9 bases, J lost 3 bases, and 14 bases lay in between. Germline V gives CDR1 KGHDR, CDR2 SFDVKD. This CDR3 comprises 13 residues.

This clonotype was counted at least ten times. The V and J genes are TRBV7-8 and TRBJ2-1, with 15 bases lining up with TRBD2. The CDR3 runs 16 residues. V lost 4 bases, J lost 6 bases, and 4 bases stayed unmatched. Germline CDR1 reads SGHVS; CDR2 reads FQNEAQ. The CDR3 sequence is CASSSGLAGGPNEQFF. CDR3 nucleotides: TGTGCCAGCAGCTCGGGACTAGCGGGAGGCCCCAATGAGCAGTTCTTC.

This clonotype was recorded at least ten times. This sequence joins TRBV15 and TRBJ2-5; the match to TRBD2 covers 9 bases. From germline, CDR1 is LNHNV and CDR2 YYDKDF (reference sequence). Germline trimming cut 5 bases from V and 2 bases from J; bases unmatched to any gene: 3. This CDR3 is built from 14 residues. In DNA, the CDR3 is TGTGCCACCAGCGGACTAGCGTCACAAGAGACCCAGTACTTC. Translating it yields CATSGLASQETQYF.